This TCR beta chain is drawn from a study of identical twins. General observations from the study: Out-of-frame alpha sequences shared by twins were enriched for low generation probability. Models predicted too little out-of-frame TCR alpha sharing in monozygotic twins.

TCRdb independently ran MiXCR on the 5' RACE reads; one entry per CDR3 protein. The table has 570,000 or so distinct CDR3 sequences, over 8.5% seen once. Note on this clonotype: Its antigen remains unidentified.

CDR3 length: 11 amino acids. V lost 5 bases, J lost 2 bases, and 7 bases lay in between. The germline V gene encodes CDR1 GTSNPN and CDR2 SVGIG (reference sequence). The data also belong to a second study, concerning yellow fever vaccine responses in identical twins.

This rearrangement joins TRBV30 to TRBJ2-7; TRBD1 might be the D (5 bases). Sample: PBMCs. This clonotype originated in a woman under 30 in good health. The CDR3 loop is CAWSRAYEQYF. DNA of the CDR3: TGTGCCTGGTCCAGGGCCTACGAGCAGTACTTC.